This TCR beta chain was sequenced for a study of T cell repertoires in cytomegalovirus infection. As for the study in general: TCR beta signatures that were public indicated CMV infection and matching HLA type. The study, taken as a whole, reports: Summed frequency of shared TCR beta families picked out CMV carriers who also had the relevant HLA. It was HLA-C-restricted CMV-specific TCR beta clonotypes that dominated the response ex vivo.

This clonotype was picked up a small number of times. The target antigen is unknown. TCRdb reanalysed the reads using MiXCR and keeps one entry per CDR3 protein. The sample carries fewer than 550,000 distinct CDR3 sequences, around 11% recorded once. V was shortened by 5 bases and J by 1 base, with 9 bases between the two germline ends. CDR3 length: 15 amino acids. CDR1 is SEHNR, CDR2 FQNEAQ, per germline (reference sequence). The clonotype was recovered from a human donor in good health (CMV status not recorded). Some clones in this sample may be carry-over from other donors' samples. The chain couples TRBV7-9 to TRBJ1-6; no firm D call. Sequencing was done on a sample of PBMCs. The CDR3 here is CASSILGSYNSPLHF. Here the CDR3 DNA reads TGTGCCAGCAGCATCCTGGGATCCTATAATTCACCCCTCCACTTT.